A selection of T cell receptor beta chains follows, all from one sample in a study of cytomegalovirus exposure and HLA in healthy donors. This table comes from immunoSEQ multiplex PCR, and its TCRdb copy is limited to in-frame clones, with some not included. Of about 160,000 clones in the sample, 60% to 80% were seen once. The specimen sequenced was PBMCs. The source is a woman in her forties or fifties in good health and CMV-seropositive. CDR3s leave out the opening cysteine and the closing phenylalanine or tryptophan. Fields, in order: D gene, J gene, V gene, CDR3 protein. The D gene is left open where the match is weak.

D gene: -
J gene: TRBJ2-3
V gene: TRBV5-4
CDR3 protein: ASSLGLAWTDTQY

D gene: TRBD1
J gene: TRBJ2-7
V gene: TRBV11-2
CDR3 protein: ASSPINRDRGSYEQY

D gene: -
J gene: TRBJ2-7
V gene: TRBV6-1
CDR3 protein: ASLPSFGQGDEQY

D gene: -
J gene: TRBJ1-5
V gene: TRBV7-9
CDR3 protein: ASSLGEVGAQPQH

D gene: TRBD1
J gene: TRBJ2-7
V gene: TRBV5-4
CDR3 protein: ASSGQVSKEQY

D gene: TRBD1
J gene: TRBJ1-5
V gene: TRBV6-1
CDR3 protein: ASSGTGGVNQPQH

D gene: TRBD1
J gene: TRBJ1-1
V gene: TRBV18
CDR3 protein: ASSPTGANTEAF

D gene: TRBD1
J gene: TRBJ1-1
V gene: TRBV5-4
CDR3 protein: ASSLTGDRNTEAF

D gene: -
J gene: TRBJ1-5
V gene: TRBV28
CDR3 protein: ASSLGGGGDQPQH

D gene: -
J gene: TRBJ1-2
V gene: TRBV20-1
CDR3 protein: SAPQGYGYT

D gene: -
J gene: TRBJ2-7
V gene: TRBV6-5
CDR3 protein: ASSYSEGYEQY

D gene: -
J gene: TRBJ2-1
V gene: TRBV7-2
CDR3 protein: ASSFTPAGSSYNEQF

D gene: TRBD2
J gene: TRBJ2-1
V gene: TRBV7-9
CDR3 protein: ASSLAVLARNEQF

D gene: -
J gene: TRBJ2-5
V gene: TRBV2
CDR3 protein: ASSETAQETQY

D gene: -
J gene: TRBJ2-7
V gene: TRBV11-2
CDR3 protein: ASSLRRVDYEQY

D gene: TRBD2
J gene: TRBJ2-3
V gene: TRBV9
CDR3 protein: ASSVLAGGLDTQY

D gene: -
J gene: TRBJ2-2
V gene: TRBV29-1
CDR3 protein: SVETVKNGELF

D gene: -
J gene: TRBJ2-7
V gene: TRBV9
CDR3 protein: ASSVTSVTEQY

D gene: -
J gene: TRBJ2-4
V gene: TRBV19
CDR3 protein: ASSLQLLAKNIQY

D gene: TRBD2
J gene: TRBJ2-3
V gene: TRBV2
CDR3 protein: ASSADSGITDTQY

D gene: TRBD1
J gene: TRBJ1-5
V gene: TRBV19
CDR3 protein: ASTGQGGNQPQH

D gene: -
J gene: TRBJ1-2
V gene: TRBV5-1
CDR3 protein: ASSLQAHDSLIYGYT

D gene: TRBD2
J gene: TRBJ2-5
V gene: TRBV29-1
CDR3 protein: SVVSAGVGETQY

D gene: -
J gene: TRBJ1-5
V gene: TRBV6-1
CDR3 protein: ASSANGRAQPQH

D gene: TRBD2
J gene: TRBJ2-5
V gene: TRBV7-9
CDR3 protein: ASSSYRGGSQETQY

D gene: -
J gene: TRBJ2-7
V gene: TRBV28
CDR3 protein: ASSQGGVNEQY